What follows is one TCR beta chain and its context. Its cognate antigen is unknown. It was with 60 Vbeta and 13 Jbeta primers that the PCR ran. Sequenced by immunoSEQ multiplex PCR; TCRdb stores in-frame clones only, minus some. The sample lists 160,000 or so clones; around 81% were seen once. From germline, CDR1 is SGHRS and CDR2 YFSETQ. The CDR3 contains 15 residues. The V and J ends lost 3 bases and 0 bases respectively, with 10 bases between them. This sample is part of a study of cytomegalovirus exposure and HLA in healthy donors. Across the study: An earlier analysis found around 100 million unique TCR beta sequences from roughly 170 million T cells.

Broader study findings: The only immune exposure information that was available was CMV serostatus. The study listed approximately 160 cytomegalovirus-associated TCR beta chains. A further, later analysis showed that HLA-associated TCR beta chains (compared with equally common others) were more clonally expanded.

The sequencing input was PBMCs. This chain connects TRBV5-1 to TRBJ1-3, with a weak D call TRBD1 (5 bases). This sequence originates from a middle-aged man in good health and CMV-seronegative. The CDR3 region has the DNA TGCGCCAGCAGCTATCGACAGCACTCTGGAAACACCATATATTTT. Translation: CASSYRQHSGNTIYF.